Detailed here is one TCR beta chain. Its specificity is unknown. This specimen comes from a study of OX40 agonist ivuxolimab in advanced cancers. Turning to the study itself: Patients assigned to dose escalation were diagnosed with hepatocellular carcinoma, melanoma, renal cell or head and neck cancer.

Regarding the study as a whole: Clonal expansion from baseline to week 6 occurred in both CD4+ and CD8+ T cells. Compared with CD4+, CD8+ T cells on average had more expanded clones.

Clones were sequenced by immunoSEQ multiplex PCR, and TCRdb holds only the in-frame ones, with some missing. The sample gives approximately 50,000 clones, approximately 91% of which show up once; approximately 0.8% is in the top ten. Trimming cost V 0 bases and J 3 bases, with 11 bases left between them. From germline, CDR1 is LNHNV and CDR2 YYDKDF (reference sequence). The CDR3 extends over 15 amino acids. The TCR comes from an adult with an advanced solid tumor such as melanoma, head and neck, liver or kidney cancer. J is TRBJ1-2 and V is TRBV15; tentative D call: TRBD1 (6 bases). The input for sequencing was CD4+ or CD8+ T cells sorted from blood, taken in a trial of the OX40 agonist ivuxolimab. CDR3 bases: TGTGCCACCAGCAGAGAAAGCCAGGGGTACTATGGCTACACCTTC. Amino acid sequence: CATSRESQGYYGYTF.